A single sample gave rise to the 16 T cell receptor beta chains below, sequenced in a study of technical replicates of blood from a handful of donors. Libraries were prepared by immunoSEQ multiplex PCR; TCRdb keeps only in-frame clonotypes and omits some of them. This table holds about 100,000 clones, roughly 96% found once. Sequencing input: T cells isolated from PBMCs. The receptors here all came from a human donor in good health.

In DNA, the CDR3 is TGCGCCAGCAGCTGGCAGAACCTTCAAGAGACCCAGTACTTC. Translation gives CASSWQNLQETQYF. The genes are TRBV5-1 and TRBJ2-5; D is unclear. The V gene's germline CDR1 is SGHRS and CDR2 YFSETQ. The V end lost 3 bases, the J end lost 2 bases, and 11 bases lay between the germline ends. There are 14 residues in the CDR3.

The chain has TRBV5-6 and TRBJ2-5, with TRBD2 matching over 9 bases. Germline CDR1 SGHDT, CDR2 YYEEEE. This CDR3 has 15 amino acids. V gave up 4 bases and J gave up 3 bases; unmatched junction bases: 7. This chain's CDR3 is CASSPGVAGEETQYF. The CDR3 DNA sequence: TGTGCCAGCAGCCCGGGTGTAGCGGGGGAAGAGACCCAGTACTTC. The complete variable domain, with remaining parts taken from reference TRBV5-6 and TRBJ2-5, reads DAGVTQSPTHLIKTRGQQVTLRCSPKSGHDTVSWYQQALGQGPQFIFQYYEEEERQRGNFPDRFSGHQFPNYSSELNVNALLLGDSALYLCASSPGVAGEETQYFGPGTRLLVL.

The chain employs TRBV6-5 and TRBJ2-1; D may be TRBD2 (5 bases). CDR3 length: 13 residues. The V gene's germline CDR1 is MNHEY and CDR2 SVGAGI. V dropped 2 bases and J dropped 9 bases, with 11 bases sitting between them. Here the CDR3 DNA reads TGTGCCAGCAGTTACGACTATTTGGCTGAGCAGTTCTTC. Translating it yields CASSYDYLAEQFF.

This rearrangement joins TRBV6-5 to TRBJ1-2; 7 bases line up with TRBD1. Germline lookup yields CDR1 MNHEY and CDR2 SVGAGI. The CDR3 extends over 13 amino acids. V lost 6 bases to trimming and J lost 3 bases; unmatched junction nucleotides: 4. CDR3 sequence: CASRPGQHYGYTF. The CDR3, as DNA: TGTGCCAGCAGACCGGGACAGCACTATGGCTACACCTTC.

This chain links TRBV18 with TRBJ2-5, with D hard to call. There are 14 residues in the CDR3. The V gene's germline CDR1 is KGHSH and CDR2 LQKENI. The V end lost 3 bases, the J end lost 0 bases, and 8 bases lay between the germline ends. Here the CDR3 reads CASSPIADQETQYF. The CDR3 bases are TGTGCCAGCTCACCCATAGCCGACCAAGAGACCCAGTACTTC.

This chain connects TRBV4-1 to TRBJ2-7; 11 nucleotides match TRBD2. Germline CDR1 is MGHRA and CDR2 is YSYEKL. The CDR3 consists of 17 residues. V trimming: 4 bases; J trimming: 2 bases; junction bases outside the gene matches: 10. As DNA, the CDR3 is TGCGCCAGCAGCCTCCTCCCCGGACTAGCGGGCGCCTACGAGCAGTACTTC. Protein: CASSLLPGLAGAYEQYF.

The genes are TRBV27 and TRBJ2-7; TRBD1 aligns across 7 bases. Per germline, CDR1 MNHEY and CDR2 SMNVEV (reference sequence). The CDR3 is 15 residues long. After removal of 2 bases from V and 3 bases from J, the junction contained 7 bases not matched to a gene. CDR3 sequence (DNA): TGTGCCAGCAGTTTAGGCCTGGGACAGCTCTACGAGCAGTACTTC. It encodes CASSLGLGQLYEQYF.

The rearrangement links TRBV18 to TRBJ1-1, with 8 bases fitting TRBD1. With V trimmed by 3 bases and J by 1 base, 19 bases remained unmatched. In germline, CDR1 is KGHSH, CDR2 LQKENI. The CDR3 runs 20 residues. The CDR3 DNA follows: TGTGCCAGCTCACCGATAGAGAGGCAGGGGGCGTTTCCGGGGAACACTGAAGCTTTCTTT. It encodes CASSPIERQGAFPGNTEAFF.

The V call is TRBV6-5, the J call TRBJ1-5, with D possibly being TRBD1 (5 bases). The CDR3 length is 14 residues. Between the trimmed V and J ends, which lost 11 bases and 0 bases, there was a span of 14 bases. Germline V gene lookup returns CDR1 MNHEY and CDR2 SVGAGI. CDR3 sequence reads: CACWGGSSNQPQHF. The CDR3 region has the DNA TGTGCCTGCTGGGGGGGATCTAGCAATCAGCCCCAGCATTTT.

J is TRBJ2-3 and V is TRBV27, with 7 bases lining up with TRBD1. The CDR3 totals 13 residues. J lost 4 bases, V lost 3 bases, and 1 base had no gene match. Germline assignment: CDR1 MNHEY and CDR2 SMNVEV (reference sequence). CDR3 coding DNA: TGTGCCAGCAGTTTTACAGGGGCAGATACGCAGTATTTT. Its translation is CASSFTGADTQYF.

CDR3 protein: CASSLAIASGRTRGGETQYF. In DNA, the CDR3 is TGTGCCAGCAGCTTAGCTATCGCTAGCGGGAGGACAAGGGGGGGTGAGACCCAGTACTTC. This chain connects TRBV7-6 to TRBJ2-5, with 11 bases aligning to TRBD2. Unmatched junction bases numbered 17, after V lost 0 bases and J lost 5 bases. CDR1 SGHVS and CDR2 FNYEAQ come from the germline V gene. This CDR3 is 20 amino acids long.

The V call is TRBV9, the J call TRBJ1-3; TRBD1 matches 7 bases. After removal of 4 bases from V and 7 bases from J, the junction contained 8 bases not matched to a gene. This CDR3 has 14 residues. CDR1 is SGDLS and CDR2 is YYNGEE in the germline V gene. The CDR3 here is CASSYQGDSNTIYF. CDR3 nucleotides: TGTGCCAGCAGCTATCAGGGGGACTCGAACACCATATATTTT.

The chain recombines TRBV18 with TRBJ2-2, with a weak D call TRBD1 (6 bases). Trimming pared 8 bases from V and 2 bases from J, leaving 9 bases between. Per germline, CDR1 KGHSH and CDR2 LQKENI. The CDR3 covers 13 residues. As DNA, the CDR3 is TGTGCCAGCCCGGACAGAAACACCGGGGAGCTGTTTTTT. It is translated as CASPDRNTGELFF.

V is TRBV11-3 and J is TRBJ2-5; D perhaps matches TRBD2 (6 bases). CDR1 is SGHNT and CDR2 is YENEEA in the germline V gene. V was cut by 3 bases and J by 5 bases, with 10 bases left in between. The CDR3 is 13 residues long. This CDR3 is CASSLGTVETQYF. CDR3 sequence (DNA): TGTGCCAGCAGCTTGGGGACTGTGGAGACCCAGTACTTC.

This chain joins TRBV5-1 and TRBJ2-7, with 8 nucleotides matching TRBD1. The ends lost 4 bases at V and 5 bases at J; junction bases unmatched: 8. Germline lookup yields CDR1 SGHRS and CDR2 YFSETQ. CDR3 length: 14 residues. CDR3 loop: CASSDGTGTHEQYF. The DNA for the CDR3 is TGCGCCAGCAGCGACGGGACAGGTACTCACGAGCAGTACTTC.

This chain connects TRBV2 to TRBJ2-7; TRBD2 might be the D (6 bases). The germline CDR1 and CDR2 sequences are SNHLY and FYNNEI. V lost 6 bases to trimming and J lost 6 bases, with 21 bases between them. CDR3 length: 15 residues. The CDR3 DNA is TGTGCCAGCAGCCCGCGGGGTTCTGGGGTAGGCGAGCAGTACTTC. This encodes CASSPRGSGVGEQYF.